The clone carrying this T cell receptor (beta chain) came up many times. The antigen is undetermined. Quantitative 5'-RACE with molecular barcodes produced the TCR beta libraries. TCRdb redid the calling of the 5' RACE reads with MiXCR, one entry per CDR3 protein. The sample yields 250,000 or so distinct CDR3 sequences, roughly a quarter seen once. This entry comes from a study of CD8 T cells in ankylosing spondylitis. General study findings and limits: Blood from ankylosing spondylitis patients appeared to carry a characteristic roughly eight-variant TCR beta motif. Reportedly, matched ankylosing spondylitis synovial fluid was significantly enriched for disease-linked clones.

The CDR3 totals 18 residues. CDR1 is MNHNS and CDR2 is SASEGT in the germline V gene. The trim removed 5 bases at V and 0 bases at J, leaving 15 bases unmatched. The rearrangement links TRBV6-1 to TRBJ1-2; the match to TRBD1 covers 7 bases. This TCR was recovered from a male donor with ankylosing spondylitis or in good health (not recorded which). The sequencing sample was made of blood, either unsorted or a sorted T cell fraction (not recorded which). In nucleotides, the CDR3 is TGTGCCAGCAGTCGAGGTAGACAGGGACGGACGCCTAACTATGGCTACACCTTC. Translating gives CASSRGRQGRTPNYGYTF.